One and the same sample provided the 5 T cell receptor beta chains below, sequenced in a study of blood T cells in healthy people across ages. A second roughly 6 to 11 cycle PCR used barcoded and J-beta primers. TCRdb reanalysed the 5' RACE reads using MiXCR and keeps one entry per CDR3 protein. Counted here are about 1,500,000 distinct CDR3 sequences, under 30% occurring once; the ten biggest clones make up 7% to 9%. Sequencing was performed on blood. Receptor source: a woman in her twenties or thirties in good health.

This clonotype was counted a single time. CDR3 amino acids: CASNAGERETQYF. In DNA, the CDR3 is TGTGCCAGCAATGCAGGGGAGAGGGAGACCCAGTACTTC. The chain carries TRBV9 and TRBJ2-7; TRBD1 is a possible D gene (6 bases). The last part of the DNA fits TRBJ2-5 better; the J call may be wrong. CDR3 length equals 13 residues. Germline V CDR1 and CDR2: SGDLS, YYNGEE.

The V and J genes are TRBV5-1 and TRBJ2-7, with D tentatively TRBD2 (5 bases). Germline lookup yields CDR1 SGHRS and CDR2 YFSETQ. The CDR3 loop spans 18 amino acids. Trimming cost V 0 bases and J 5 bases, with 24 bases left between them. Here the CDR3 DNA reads TGCGCCAGCAGCTTGGCCACTAGTGGACGACAAATTATCAACGAGCAGTACTTC. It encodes CASSLATSGRQIINEQYF.

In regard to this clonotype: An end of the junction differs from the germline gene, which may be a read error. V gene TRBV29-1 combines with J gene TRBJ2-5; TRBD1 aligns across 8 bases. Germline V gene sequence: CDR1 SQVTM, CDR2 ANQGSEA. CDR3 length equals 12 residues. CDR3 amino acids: CGVVQGGETQYF. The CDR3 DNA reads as TGCGGCGTTGTACAGGGGGGAGAGACCCAGTACTTC.

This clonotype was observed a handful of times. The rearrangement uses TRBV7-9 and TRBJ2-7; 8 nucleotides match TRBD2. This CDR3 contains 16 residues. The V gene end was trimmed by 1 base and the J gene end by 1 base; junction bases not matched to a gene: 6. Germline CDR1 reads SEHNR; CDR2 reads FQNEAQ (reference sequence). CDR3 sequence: CASSLGAGGKSYEQYF. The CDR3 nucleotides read TGTGCCAGCAGCTTAGGCGCGGGGGGTAAATCCTACGAGCAGTACTTC.

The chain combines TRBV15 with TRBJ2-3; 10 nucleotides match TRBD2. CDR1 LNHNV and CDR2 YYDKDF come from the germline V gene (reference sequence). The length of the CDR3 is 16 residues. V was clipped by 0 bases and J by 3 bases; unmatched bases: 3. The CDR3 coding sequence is TGTGCCACCAGCAGAGATCGGACTAGCGGTACAGATACGCAGTATTTT. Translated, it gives CATSRDRTSGTDTQYF. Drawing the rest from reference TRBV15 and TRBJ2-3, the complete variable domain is DAMVIQNPRYQVTQFGKPVTLSCSQTLNHNVMYWYQQKSSQAPKLLFHYYDKDFNNEADTPDNFQSRRPNTSFCFLDIRSPGLGDTAMYLCATSRDRTSGTDTQYFGPGTRLTVL.